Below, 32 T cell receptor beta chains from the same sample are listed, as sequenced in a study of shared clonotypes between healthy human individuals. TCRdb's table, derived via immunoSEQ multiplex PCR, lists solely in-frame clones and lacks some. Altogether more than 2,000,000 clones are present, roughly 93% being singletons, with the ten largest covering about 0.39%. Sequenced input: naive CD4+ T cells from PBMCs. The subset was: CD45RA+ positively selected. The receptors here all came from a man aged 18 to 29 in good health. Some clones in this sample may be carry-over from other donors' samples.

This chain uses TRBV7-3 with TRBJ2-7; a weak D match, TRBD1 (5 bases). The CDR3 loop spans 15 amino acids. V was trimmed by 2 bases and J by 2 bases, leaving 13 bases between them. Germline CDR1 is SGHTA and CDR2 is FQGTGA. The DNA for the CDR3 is TGTGCCAGCAGCTTATCCGCAGGGATAACCTACGAGCAGTACTTC. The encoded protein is CASSLSAGITYEQYF.

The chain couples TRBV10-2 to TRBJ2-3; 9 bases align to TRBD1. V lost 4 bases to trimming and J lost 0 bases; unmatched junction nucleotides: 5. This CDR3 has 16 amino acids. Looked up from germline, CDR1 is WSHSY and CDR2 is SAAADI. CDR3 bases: TGCGCCAGCAGTGGGACAGGGGCGGAAAGCACAGATACGCAGTATTTT. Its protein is CASSGTGAESTDTQYF.

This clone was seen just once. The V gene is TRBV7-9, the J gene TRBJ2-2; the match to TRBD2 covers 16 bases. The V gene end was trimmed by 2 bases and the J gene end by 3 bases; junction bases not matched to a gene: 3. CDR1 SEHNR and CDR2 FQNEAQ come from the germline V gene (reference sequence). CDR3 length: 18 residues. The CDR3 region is CASSLKGLAGGYTGELFF. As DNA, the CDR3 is TGTGCCAGCAGCTTAAAGGGACTAGCGGGAGGGTACACCGGGGAGCTGTTTTTT.

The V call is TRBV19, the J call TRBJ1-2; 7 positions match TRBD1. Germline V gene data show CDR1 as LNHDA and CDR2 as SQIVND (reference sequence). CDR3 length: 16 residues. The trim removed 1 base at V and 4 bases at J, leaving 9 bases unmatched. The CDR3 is CASSIGSAGTVYGYTF. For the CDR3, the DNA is TGTGCCAGTAGTATAGGCTCCGCCGGGACAGTCTATGGCTACACCTTC.

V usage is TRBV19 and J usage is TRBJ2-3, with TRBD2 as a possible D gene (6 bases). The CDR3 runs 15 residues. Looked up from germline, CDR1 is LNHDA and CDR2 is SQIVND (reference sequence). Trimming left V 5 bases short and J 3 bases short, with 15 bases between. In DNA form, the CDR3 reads TGTGCCAGTAGTCCTGACCGGGGGAGTACAGATACGCAGTATTTT. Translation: CASSPDRGSTDTQYF.

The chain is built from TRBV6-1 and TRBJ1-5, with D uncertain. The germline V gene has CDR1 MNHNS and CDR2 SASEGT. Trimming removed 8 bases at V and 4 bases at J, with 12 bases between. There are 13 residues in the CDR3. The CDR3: CASRFGENQPQHF. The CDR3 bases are TGTGCCAGCCGGTTCGGGGAGAATCAGCCCCAGCATTTT.

CDR3: CASSFQGGGTGELFF. DNA of the CDR3: TGTGCCAGCAGCTTTCAGGGTGGAGGGACCGGGGAGCTGTTTTTT. The chain couples TRBV5-4 to TRBJ2-2, with D possibly being TRBD2 (6 bases). The CDR3 length is 15 residues. V lost 2 bases and J lost 5, with 13 bases in between. Germline values: CDR1 SGHNT, CDR2 YYREEE (reference sequence). Full variable domain (rest looked up from reference TRBV5-4 and TRBJ2-2): ETGVTQSPTHLIKTRGQQVTLRCSSQSGHNTVSWYQQALGQGPQFIFQYYREEENGRGNFPPRFSGLQFPNYSSELNVNALELDDSALYLCASSFQGGGTGELFFGEGSRLTVL.

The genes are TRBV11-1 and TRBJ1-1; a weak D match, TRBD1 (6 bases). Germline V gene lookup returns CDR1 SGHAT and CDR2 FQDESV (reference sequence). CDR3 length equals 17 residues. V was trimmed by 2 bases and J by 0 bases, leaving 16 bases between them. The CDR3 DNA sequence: TGTGCCAGCAGCTTATCGAGCAGGGGCCGCCTGAACACTGAAGCTTTCTTT. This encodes CASSLSSRGRLNTEAFF.

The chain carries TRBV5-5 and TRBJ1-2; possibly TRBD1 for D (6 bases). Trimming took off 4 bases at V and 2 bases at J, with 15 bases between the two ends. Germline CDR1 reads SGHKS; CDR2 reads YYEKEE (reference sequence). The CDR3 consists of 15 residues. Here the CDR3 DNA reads TGTGCCAGCAGCCCGCTACAGGGAATAAACTATGGCTACACCTTC. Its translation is CASSPLQGINYGYTF. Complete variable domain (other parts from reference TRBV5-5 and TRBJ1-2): DAGVTQSPTHLIKTRGQQVTLRCSPISGHKSVSWYQQVLGQGPQFIFQYYEKEERGRGNFPDRFSARQFPNYSSELNVNALLLGDSALYLCASSPLQGINYGYTFGSGTRLTVV.

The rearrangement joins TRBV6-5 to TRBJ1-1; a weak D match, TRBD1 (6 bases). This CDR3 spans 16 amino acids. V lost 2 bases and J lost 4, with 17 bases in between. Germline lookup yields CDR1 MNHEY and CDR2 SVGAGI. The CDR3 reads CASSYGPGRGATEAFF. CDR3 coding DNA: TGTGCCAGCAGTTACGGTCCGGGCAGGGGTGCCACTGAAGCTTTCTTT.

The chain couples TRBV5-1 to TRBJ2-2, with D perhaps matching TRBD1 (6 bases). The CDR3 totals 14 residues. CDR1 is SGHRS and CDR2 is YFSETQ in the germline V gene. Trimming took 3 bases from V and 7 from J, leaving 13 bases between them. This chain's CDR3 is CASSSQGSGGELFF. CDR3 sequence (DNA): TGCGCCAGCAGCTCGCAGGGGTCGGGCGGGGAGCTGTTTTTT.

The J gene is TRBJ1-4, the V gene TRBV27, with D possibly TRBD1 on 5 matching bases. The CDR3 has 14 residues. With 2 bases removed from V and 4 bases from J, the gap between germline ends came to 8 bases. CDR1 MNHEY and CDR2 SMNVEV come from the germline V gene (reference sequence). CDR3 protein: CASSLAGGNEKLFF. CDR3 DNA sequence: TGTGCCAGCAGTTTAGCGGGGGGTAATGAAAAACTGTTTTTT.

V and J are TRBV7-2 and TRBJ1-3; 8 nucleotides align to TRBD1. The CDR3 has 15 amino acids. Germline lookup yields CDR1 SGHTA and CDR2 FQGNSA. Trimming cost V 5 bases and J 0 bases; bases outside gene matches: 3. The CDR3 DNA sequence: TGTGCCAGCAGCCCACAGGGGGGCTCTGGAAACACCATATATTTT. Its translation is CASSPQGGSGNTIYF.

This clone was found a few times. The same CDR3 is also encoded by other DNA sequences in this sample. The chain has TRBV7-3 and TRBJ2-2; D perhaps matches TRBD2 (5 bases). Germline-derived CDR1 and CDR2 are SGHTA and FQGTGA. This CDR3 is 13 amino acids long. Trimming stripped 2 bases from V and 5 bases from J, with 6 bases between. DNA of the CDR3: TGTGCCAGCAGCTTACCGGGGACCGGGGAGCTGTTTTTT. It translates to CASSLPGTGELFF.

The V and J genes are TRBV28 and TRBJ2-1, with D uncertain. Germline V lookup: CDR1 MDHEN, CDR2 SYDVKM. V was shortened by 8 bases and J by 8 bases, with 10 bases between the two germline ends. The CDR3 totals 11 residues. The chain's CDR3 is CASSYHDEQFF. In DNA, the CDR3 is TGTGCCAGCTCATACCACGATGAGCAGTTCTTC.

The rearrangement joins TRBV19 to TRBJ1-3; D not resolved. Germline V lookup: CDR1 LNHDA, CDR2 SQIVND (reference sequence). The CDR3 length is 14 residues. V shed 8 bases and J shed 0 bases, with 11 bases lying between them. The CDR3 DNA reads TGTGCCAGTCGGGCCGAGTTCTCTGGAAACACCATATATTTT. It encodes CASRAEFSGNTIYF.

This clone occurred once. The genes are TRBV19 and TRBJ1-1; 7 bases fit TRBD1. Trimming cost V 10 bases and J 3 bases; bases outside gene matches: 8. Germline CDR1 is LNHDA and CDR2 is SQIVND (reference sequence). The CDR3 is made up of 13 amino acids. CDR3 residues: CATLRTGDTEAFF. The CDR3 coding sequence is TGTGCCACCCTGAGAACAGGGGACACTGAAGCTTTCTTT.

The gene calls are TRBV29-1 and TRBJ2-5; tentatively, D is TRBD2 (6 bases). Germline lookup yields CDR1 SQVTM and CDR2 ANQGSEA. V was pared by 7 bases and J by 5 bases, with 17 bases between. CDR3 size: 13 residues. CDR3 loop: CSAISGAGETQYF. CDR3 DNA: TGCAGCGCCATTAGCGGAGCCGGGGAGACCCAGTACTTC.

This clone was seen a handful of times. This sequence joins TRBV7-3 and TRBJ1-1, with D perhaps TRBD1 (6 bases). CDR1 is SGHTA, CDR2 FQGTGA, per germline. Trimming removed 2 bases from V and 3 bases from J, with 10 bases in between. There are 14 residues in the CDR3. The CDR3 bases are TGTGCCAGCAGCTTAGTAGCAGGGGACACTGAAGCTTTCTTT. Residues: CASSLVAGDTEAFF. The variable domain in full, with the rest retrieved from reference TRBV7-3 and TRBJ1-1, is GAGVSQTPSNKVTEKGKYVELRCDPISGHTALYWYRQSLGQGPEFLIYFQGTGAADDSGLPNDRFFAVRPEGSVSTLKIQRTERGDSAVYLCASSLVAGDTEAFFGQGTRLTVV.

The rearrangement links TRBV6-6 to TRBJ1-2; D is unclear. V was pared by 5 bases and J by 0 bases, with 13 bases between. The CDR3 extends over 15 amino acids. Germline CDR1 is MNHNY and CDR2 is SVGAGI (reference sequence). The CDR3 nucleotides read TGTGCCAGCAGTGAGGACGGCTTAGCTAACTATGGCTACACCTTC. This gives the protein CASSEDGLANYGYTF.

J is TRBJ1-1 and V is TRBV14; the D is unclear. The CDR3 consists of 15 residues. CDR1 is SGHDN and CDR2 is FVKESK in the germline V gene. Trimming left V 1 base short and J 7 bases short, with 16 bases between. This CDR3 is CASSQAVGGSLEAFF. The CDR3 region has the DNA TGTGCCAGCAGCCAAGCGGTTGGTGGGTCGCTTGAAGCTTTCTTT.

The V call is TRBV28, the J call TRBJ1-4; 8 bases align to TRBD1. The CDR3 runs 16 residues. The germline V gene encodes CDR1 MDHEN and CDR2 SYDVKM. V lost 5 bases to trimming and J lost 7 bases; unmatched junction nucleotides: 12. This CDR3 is CASSKRTGGLGEKLFF. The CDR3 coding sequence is TGTGCCAGCAGTAAAAGAACAGGGGGGTTAGGTGAAAAACTGTTTTTT.

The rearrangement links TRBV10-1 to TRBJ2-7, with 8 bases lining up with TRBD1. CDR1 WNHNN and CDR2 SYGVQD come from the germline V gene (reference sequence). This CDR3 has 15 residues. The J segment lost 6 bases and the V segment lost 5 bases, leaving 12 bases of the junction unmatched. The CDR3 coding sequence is TGCGCCAGCAGTCTGTCAGGGGGCGGTAGAGGCGAGCAGTACTTC. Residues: CASSLSGGGRGEQYF.

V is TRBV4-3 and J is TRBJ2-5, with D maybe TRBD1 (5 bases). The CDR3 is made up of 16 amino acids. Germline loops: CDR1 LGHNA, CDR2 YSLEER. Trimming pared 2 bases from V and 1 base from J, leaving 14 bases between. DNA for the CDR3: TGCGCCAGCAGCCAAAGGTATACAGGATTCCAAGAGACCCAGTACTTC. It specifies CASSQRYTGFQETQYF.

The CDR3 DNA reads TGTGCCACCAGCAGGGCCGGGAACAGGGGATTGGACTACGAGCAGTACTTC. This codes for CATSRAGNRGLDYEQYF. This sequence joins TRBV15 and TRBJ2-7, with 7 bases matching TRBD1. Trimming cost V 3 bases and J 3 bases; bases outside gene matches: 14. This CDR3 contains 17 residues. Germline CDR1 LNHNV, CDR2 YYDKDF (reference sequence).

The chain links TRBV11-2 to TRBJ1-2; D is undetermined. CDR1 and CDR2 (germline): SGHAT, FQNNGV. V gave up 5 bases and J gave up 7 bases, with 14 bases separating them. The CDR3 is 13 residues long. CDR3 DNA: TGTGCCAGCAGCCCCTCAGTGATGGGTGGCTACACCTTC. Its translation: CASSPSVMGGYTF.

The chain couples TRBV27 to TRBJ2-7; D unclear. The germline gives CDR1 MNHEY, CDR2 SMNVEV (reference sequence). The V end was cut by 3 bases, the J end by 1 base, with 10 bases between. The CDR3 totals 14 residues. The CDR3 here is CASSFTERSYEQYF. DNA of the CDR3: TGTGCCAGCAGTTTCACTGAAAGATCCTACGAGCAGTACTTC.

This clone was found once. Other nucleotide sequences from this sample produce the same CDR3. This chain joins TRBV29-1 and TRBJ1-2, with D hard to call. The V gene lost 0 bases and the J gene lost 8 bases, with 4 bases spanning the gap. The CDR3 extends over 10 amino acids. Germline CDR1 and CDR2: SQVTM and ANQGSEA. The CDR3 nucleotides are TGCAGCGTTGAAGATTACGGCTACACCTTC. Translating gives CSVEDYGYTF.

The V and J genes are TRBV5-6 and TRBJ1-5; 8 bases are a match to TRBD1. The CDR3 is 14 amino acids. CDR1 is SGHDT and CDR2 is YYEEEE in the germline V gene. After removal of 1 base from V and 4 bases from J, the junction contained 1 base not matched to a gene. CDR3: CASSLWDRNQPQHF. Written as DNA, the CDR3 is TGTGCCAGCAGCTTGTGGGACAGGAATCAGCCCCAGCATTTT.

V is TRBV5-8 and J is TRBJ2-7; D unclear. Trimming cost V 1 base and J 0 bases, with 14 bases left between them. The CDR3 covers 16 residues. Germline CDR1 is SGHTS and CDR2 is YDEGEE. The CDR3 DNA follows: TGTGCCAGCAGCTTGCGGTACTCCCCCTCCTCCTACGAGCAGTACTTC. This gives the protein CASSLRYSPSSYEQYF.

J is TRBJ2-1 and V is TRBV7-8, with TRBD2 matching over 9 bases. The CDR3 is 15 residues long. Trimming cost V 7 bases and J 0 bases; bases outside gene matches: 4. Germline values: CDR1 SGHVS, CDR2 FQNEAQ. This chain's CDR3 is CASKSSGSSYNEQFF. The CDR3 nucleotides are TGTGCCAGCAAGAGTAGCGGGAGCTCCTACAATGAGCAGTTCTTC. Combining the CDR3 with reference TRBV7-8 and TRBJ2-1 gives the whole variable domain GAGVSQSPRYKVAKRGQDVALRCDPISGHVSLFWYQQALGQGPEFLTYFQNEAQLDKSGLPSDRFFAERPEGSVSTLKIQRTQQEDSAVYLCASKSSGSSYNEQFFGPGTRLTVL.

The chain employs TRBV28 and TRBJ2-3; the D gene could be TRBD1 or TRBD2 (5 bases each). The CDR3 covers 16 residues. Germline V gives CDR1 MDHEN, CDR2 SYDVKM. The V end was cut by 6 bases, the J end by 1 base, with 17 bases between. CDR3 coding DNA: TGTGCCAGCAGCGGGGCCGGACGGGGCCGCACAGATACGCAGTATTTT. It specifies CASSGAGRGRTDTQYF. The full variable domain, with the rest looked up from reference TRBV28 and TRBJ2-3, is DVKVTQSSRYLVKRTGEKVFLECVQDMDHENMFWYRQDPGLGLRLIYFSYDVKMKEKGDIPEGYSVSREKKERFSLILESASTNQTSMYLCASSGAGRGRTDTQYFGPGTRLTVL.